This is a list of T cell receptor beta chains from one sample in a study of cytomegalovirus exposure and HLA in healthy donors. Profiled with immunoSEQ multiplex PCR; TCRdb holds only in-frame clones, not every one. The sample lists under 250,000 clones, over 65% seen once, with approximately 0.63% in the top ten. Sequencing was carried out using PBMCs. These receptor sequences come from a man younger than 35 in good health and CMV-seronegative. Both conserved end residues are part of each CDR3. D genes are given only for firm matches. Not all rows give a size; the values are once, few, many and, for expanded clones, a class.

CDR3: CASSLVAGPGDTQYF
DNA: TGTGCCAGCAGCTTAGTCGCGGGGCCGGGAGATACGCAGTATTTT
J: TRBJ2-3
D: -
size: -
V: TRBV7-2

CDR3: CASSPLPNQPQHF
DNA: TGTGCCAGCTCACCACTTCCAAATCAGCCCCAGCATTTT
J: TRBJ1-5
D: -
size: few
V: TRBV18

CDR3: CAWSGGQRNTGELFF
DNA: TGTGCCTGGAGTGGGGGACAGAGGAACACCGGGGAGCTGTTTTTT
J: TRBJ2-2
D: TRBD1
size: few
V: TRBV30

CDR3: CASSVGGQGAHYGYTF
DNA: TGTGCCAGCAGCGTAGGGGGACAGGGGGCACACTATGGCTACACCTTC
J: TRBJ1-2
D: TRBD1
size: -
V: TRBV9

CDR3: CASRPGQGYEQYF
DNA: TGCGCCAGCAGGCCGGGACAGGGCTACGAGCAGTACTTC
J: TRBJ2-7
D: TRBD1
size: -
V: TRBV5-1

CDR3: CASSPSVDLNTEAFF
DNA: TGCGCCAGCAGCCCGTCGGTAGATTTGAACACTGAAGCTTTCTTT
J: TRBJ1-1
D: -
size: -
V: TRBV5-1

CDR3: CASSDSLSRNEQFF
DNA: TGTGCCAGCAGTGACTCTCTGTCCCGGAATGAGCAGTTCTTC
J: TRBJ2-1
D: -
size: -
V: TRBV6-5

CDR3: CASSRTRGANYGYTF
DNA: TGTGCCAGCAGCAGAACCAGGGGAGCTAACTATGGCTACACCTTC
J: TRBJ1-2
D: -
size: -
V: TRBV7-8

CDR3: CAWTKVGAQEAFF
DNA: TGTGCCTGGACAAAGGTGGGGGCGCAGGAAGCTTTCTTT
J: TRBJ1-1
D: -
size: -
V: TRBV30

CDR3: CAWRKGQGSGNTIYF
DNA: TGTGCCTGGAGGAAGGGACAGGGATCTGGAAACACCATATATTTT
J: TRBJ1-3
D: TRBD1
size: -
V: TRBV30

CDR3: CSSSPGGQGPLGNQPQHF
DNA: TGTTCCAGCAGCCCTGGAGGGCAGGGCCCCCTTGGCAATCAGCCCCAGCATTTT
J: TRBJ1-5
D: -
size: -
V: TRBV7-9

CDR3: CASSFGRSDTQYF
DNA: TGTGCCAGCAGCTTCGGTCGGTCAGATACGCAGTATTTT
J: TRBJ2-3
D: -
size: few
V: TRBV7-3

CDR3: CASRSNQVIEKLFF
DNA: TGTGCCAGCAGGTCCAACCAGGTTATTGAAAAACTGTTTTTT
J: TRBJ1-4
D: -
size: -
V: TRBV2

CDR3: CASIGHSYEQYF
DNA: TGCGCCAGCATCGGACACTCCTACGAGCAGTACTTC
J: TRBJ2-7
D: -
size: -
V: TRBV5-1

CDR3: CASSVGAHPTEAFF
DNA: TGTGCCAGCAGCGTGGGGGCGCATCCGACTGAAGCTTTCTTT
J: TRBJ1-1
D: -
size: few
V: TRBV9

CDR3: CASSSQGGLAWNEQFF
DNA: TGTGCCAGCAGTTCACAGGGGGGACTAGCTTGGAATGAGCAGTTCTTC
J: TRBJ2-1
D: -
size: -
V: TRBV28

CDR3: CASSQPHGQDYTDTQYF
DNA: TGTGCCAGCAGCCAACCCCACGGACAGGATTACACAGATACGCAGTATTTT
J: TRBJ2-3
D: TRBD1
size: few
V: TRBV7-9

CDR3: CASSQDPRRDEAFF
DNA: TGTGCCAGCAGCCAAGATCCCCGCAGGGATGAAGCTTTCTTT
J: TRBJ1-1
D: -
size: -
V: TRBV4-2

CDR3: CASSLGQTGGYGYTF
DNA: TGTGCCAGCAGCTTGGGCCAGACAGGGGGCTATGGCTACACCTTC
J: TRBJ1-2
D: TRBD1
size: -
V: TRBV5-6

CDR3: CASSLVQGAGGANVLTF
DNA: TGTGCCAGCAGCTTAGTACAGGGGGCAGGTGGGGCCAACGTCCTGACTTTC
J: TRBJ2-6
D: TRBD1
size: -
V: TRBV7-3

CDR3: CASSLGRFGNTEAFF
DNA: TGTGCCAGCAGCCTCGGGAGGTTCGGGAACACTGAAGCTTTCTTT
J: TRBJ1-1
D: -
size: -
V: TRBV14